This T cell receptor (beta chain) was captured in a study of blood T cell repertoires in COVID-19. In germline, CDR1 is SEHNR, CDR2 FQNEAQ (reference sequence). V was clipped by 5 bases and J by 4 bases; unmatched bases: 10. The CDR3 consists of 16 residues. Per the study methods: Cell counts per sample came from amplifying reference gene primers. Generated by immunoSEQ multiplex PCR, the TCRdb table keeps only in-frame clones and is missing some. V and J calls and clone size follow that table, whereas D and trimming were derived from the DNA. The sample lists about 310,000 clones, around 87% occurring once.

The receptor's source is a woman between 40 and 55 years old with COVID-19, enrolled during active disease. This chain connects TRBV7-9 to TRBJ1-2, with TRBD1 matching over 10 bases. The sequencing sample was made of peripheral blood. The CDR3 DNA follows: TGTGCCAGCAGCGCCCCCCGGGACAGGGGCCTCTATGGCTACACCTTC. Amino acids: CASSAPRDRGLYGYTF.